This passage covers 13 T cell receptor beta chains from one sample sequenced in a study of shared clonotypes between healthy human individuals. Assay used: immunoSEQ multiplex PCR; TCRdb lists only in-frame clones, some missing. Of 2 million to 3 million clones in the sample, under 95% were seen once. Sequenced sample: naive CD4+ T cells from PBMCs. Subset described: CD45RA+ positively selected. The receptors originated from a man between 18 and 29 years old in good health. Some clones in this sample may be carry-over from other donors' samples.

The chain couples TRBV27 to TRBJ1-2, with D unclear. V was clipped by 6 bases and J by 6 bases, with 11 bases between them. Germline CDR1 and CDR2: MNHEY and SMNVEV (reference sequence). The CDR3 length is 12 residues. The CDR3 region is CASSRLGHGYTF. CDR3 bases: TGTGCCAGCAGCCGACTAGGGCATGGCTACACCTTC.

Concerning this clone: Other DNA sequences in this specimen translate into the identical CDR3. This chain uses TRBV7-3 with TRBJ2-5; unclear D gene. The CDR3 consists of 13 residues. CDR1 is SGHTA and CDR2 is FQGTGA in the germline V gene. V dropped 0 bases and J dropped 0 bases, with 2 bases sitting between them. The CDR3 is CASSLTDQETQYF. CDR3 nucleotide sequence: TGTGCCAGCAGCTTAACAGACCAAGAGACCCAGTACTTC.

V is TRBV7-9 and J is TRBJ1-2, with a tentative D call TRBD1 (6 bases). CDR1 SEHNR and CDR2 FQNEAQ come from the germline V gene (reference sequence). CDR3 length: 15 residues. Trimming took 0 bases from V and 8 from J, leaving 16 bases between them. CDR3 bases: TGTGCCAGCAGCTTAGCCAGGGGCGGAGGTTTGGGCTACACCTTC. This sequence encodes CASSLARGGGLGYTF.

This clone was seen just once. The gene calls are TRBV5-1 and TRBJ1-1, with TRBD1 matching over 7 bases. J gave up 6 bases and V 1 base, and 12 bases lay outside the gene matches. CDR1 and CDR2 from the germline V gene are SGHRS and YFSETQ. The CDR3 length is 16 residues. The CDR3 sequence is CASSLSDRVVIPEAFF. The CDR3 region has the DNA TGCGCCAGCAGCTTGAGCGACAGGGTGGTAATCCCTGAAGCTTTCTTT.

CDR3 nucleotide sequence: TGCGCCAGCAGATACAGGGTCAATGAAAAACTGTTTTTT. The encoded protein is CASRYRVNEKLFF. The chain is built from TRBV5-1 and TRBJ1-4; TRBD1 is a possible D gene (6 bases). The ends were cut back, 5 bases at V and 5 bases at J, with 10 bases in the middle. CDR3 length: 13 amino acids. Germline V gives CDR1 SGHRS, CDR2 YFSETQ. Drawing the rest from reference TRBV5-1 and TRBJ1-4, the complete variable domain is KAGVTQTPRYLIKTRGQQVTLSCSPISGHRSVSWYQQTPGQGLQFLFEYFSETQRNKGNFPGRFSGRQFSNSRSEMNVSTLELGDSALYLCASRYRVNEKLFFGSGTQLSVL.

This chain links TRBV6-5 with TRBJ1-4; D gene ambiguous. Trimming cost V 2 bases and J 11 bases, with 9 bases left between them. CDR1 is MNHEY and CDR2 is SVGAGI in the germline V gene. The CDR3 loop spans 12 amino acids. The CDR3 sequence is CASSYPWGKLFF. The CDR3 DNA is TGTGCCAGCAGTTACCCATGGGGTAAACTGTTTTTT.

This clone was found once. This chain connects TRBV5-6 to TRBJ1-1; D is ambiguous. V dropped 2 bases and J dropped 6 bases, with 11 bases sitting between them. There are 13 residues in the CDR3. Germline values: CDR1 SGHDT, CDR2 YYEEEE. The CDR3 coding sequence is TGTGCCAGCAGCTTAATATCCCTAGCTGAAGCTTTCTTT. Translating it yields CASSLISLAEAFF.

The chain links TRBV7-3 to TRBJ2-1, with unresolved D. CDR3 length: 13 residues. V lost 6 bases and J 0 bases, leaving 6 bases between the germline ends. Germline V CDR1 and CDR2: SGHTA, FQGTGA. CDR3 sequence (DNA): TGTGCCAGCAGTAATTCCTCCTACAATGAGCAGTTCTTC. It yields the protein CASSNSSYNEQFF.

The rearrangement joins TRBV7-9 to TRBJ2-1; 8 bases agree with TRBD1. This CDR3 comprises 15 residues. Trimming cost V 6 bases and J 7 bases; bases outside gene matches: 11. Germline CDR1 reads SEHNR; CDR2 reads FQNEAQ (reference sequence). This CDR3 is CASSVSGQVRNEQFF. CDR3 nucleotide sequence: TGTGCCAGCAGTGTTTCGGGACAGGTCCGAAATGAGCAGTTCTTC.

The V and J genes are TRBV13 and TRBJ2-1, with no clear D. Germline V gene data show CDR1 as PRHDT and CDR2 as FYEKMQ (reference sequence). The V and J ends lost 2 bases and 9 bases respectively, with 20 bases between them. This CDR3 has 16 residues. In DNA form, the CDR3 reads TGTGCCAGCAGCTTACAGCGCCCCACTTTGGGTGGTGAGCAGTTCTTC. It translates to CASSLQRPTLGGEQFF.

The V gene is TRBV6-5, the J gene TRBJ1-5; 9 positions agree with TRBD1. CDR3 length: 14 residues. V gave up 4 bases and J gave up 5 bases; unmatched junction bases: 3. Germline lookup yields CDR1 MNHEY and CDR2 SVGAGI. CDR3 coding DNA: TGTGCCAGCAGTTCCGGGACAGGGTATCAGCCCCAGCATTTT. Translating gives CASSSGTGYQPQHF.

The genes are TRBV7-2 and TRBJ2-1, with D possibly TRBD2 on 5 matching bases. The CDR3 covers 15 residues. Germline loops: CDR1 SGHTA, CDR2 FQGNSA. V lost 2 bases, J lost 5 bases, and 13 bases lay in between. CDR3 sequence (DNA): TGTGCCAGCAGCTTATCGGTACTAGAGAACAATGAGCAGTTCTTC. Translating it yields CASSLSVLENNEQFF.

The gene calls are TRBV5-6 and TRBJ1-5; 10 bases line up with TRBD1. With V trimmed by 4 bases and J by 4 bases, 11 bases remained unmatched. Per germline, CDR1 SGHDT and CDR2 YYEEEE. This CDR3 comprises 17 residues. CDR3 DNA: TGTGCCAGCAGCCAAGAAACAGGGACAGGGGAGAATCAGCCCCAGCATTTT. The encoded protein is CASSQETGTGENQPQHF.